Following are 19 T cell receptor beta chains from one sample sequenced in a study of persistence of HIV-infected CD4 T cells. Their specific antigens are unknown. Sequencing used immunoSEQ version 4 in survey mode. Assay used: immunoSEQ multiplex PCR; TCRdb lists only in-frame clones, some missing. The sample holds approximately 25,000 clones, roughly 70% seen once. An overlapping HIV-1 Gag peptide pool stimulated these cells at 0.95 to 1 ug/peptide/mL. CD4+ T cells upregulating both CD40 ligand and CD69 were sorted as responding cells. This material consisted of CD4+ T cells sorted from PBMCs after 18-hour stimulation, taken from a patient who received antiretroviral therapy. The receptors stem from an adult man with HIV who was CMV-seropositive.

This clone came up a few times. This chain links TRBV7-8 with TRBJ2-1; 12 bases are shared with TRBD2. The CDR3 is made up of 17 amino acids. Germline V gene data show CDR1 as SGHVS and CDR2 as FQNEAQ. Trimming at V came to 2 bases and at J to 6 bases, leaving 8 bases not matched to a gene. The CDR3: CASSLRPLAGGRNEQFF. CDR3 coding DNA: TGTGCCAGCAGCTTAAGGCCCCTAGCGGGGGGGCGCAATGAGCAGTTCTTC.

The rearrangement joins TRBV10-1 to TRBJ2-3; 9 bases fit TRBD1. V trimming: 3 bases; J trimming: 5 bases; junction bases outside the gene matches: 12. Germline CDR1 reads WNHNN; CDR2 reads SYGVQD (reference sequence). This CDR3 is built from 17 residues. The CDR3 nucleotides read TGCGCCAGCAGTGATTCCTGGGGACAGGGAGGTTTAGATACGCAGTATTTT. As protein: CASSDSWGQGGLDTQYF.

The gene calls are TRBV29-1 and TRBJ2-3; 9 bases are shared with TRBD1. Per germline, CDR1 SQVTM and CDR2 ANQGSEA. Unmatched junction bases numbered 7, after V lost 6 bases and J lost 3 bases. There are 14 residues in the CDR3. This chain's CDR3 is CSVTTGGQTDTQYF. CDR3 sequence (DNA): TGCAGCGTGACCACAGGGGGCCAAACAGATACGCAGTATTTT.

This chain joins TRBV2 and TRBJ2-7; 7 bases are a match to TRBD2. The CDR3 contains 13 residues. The V gene's germline CDR1 is SNHLY and CDR2 FYNNEI. Losses at the gene ends were 7 bases for V and 3 bases for J; bases not matched to a gene: 6. CDR3 residues: CASNRLASYEQYF. As DNA, the CDR3 is TGTGCCAGCAATCGACTAGCCAGCTACGAGCAGTACTTC.

This clone was seen a single time. The rearrangement uses TRBV9 and TRBJ2-7; no reliable D call. This CDR3 contains 15 residues. Germline-derived CDR1 and CDR2 are SGDLS and YYNGEE. Trimming cost V 0 bases and J 0 bases, with 10 bases left between them. This CDR3 is CASSVAETVSYEQYF. The CDR3 nucleotides are TGTGCCAGCAGCGTAGCTGAGACTGTCTCCTACGAGCAGTACTTC.

This chain connects TRBV7-8 to TRBJ2-1; D could derive from TRBD1 or TRBD2 (6 bases each). Trimming removed 3 bases from V and 6 bases from J, with 24 bases in between. The CDR3 has 18 residues. The V gene's germline CDR1 is SGHVS and CDR2 FQNEAQ. Written as DNA, the CDR3 is TGTGCCAGCAGCTTCCGCCCTGGACAAGCCGGGGGCGTCAATGAGCAGTTCTTC. Translating it yields CASSFRPGQAGGVNEQFF.

This clone was seen a few times. Within the sample, other DNA sequences also encode this same CDR3. The chain recombines TRBV3-1 (or the pseudogene TRBV3-2) with TRBJ2-7; D unresolved. Germline lookup yields CDR1 LGHDT and CDR2 YNNKEL (reference sequence). Trimming removed 1 base at V and 1 base at J, with 14 bases between. The CDR3 is 16 residues long. The CDR3 region is CASSQARSIVSYEQYF. As DNA, the CDR3 is TGTGCCAGCAGCCAAGCTAGGTCTATAGTTTCCTACGAGCAGTACTTC.

The CDR3 loop is CASRRWGLAGEETQYF. CDR3 sequence (DNA): TGCGCCAGCAGGAGGTGGGGGTTGGCCGGGGAAGAGACCCAGTACTTC. The chain employs TRBV5-1 and TRBJ2-5; perhaps D is TRBD1 or TRBD2 (5 bases each). The CDR3 loop spans 16 amino acids. V lost 5 bases, J lost 3 bases, and 20 bases lay in between. The V gene's germline CDR1 is SGHRS and CDR2 YFSETQ. The complete variable domain, with remaining parts taken from reference TRBV5-1 and TRBJ2-5, reads KAGVTQTPRYLIKTRGQQVTLSCSPISGHRSVSWYQQTPGQGLQFLFEYFSETQRNKGNFPGRFSGRQFSNSRSEMNVSTLELGDSALYLCASRRWGLAGEETQYFGPGTRLLVL.

V usage is TRBV3-1 (or the pseudogene TRBV3-2) and J usage is TRBJ2-7; TRBD2 might be the D (6 bases). The CDR3 runs 16 residues. Germline V gene sequence: CDR1 LGHDT, CDR2 YNNKEL (reference sequence). Trimming cost V 5 bases and J 0 bases, with 17 bases left between them. The CDR3 coding sequence is TGTGCCAGCAGCAAAAGGGGTGCGGGGTACTCCTACGAGCAGTACTTC. It encodes CASSKRGAGYSYEQYF.

The sample holds one count of this clone. The chain combines TRBV11-2 with TRBJ1-5; the match to TRBD1 covers 8 bases. V shed 0 bases, J shed 3 bases, and the junction held 1 base outside the gene matches. The CDR3 is 15 residues long. In germline, CDR1 is SGHAT, CDR2 FQNNGV. The CDR3 sequence is CASSLDRGPNQPQHF. DNA for the CDR3: TGTGCCAGCAGCTTAGACAGGGGGCCCAATCAGCCCCAGCATTTT.

The chain carries TRBV11-2 and TRBJ2-3; D ambiguous. The germline CDR1 and CDR2 sequences are SGHAT and FQNNGV. The CDR3 loop spans 14 amino acids. Trimming removed 2 bases from V and 3 bases from J, with 9 bases in between. DNA of the CDR3: TGTGCCAGCAGCTTATCCAGCACAACAGATACGCAGTATTTT. It yields the protein CASSLSSTTDTQYF.

The V gene is TRBV4-1, the J gene TRBJ1-1; D is unresolved. Per germline, CDR1 MGHRA and CDR2 YSYEKL. V gave up 4 bases and J gave up 1 base, with 19 bases separating them. This CDR3 contains 17 residues. CDR3 nucleotides: TGCGCCAGCAGCCCTGGGATCTTCCACGGTTCGAACACTGAAGCTTTCTTT. Its protein product is CASSPGIFHGSNTEAFF.

The CDR3 loop is CASSPTGPRYGNTIYF. In nucleotides, the CDR3 is TGTGCCAGCAGCCCCACGGGCCCGCGCTATGGAAACACCATATATTTT. This chain links TRBV14 with TRBJ1-3; no clear D. This CDR3 is 16 amino acids long. The V gene's germline CDR1 is SGHDN and CDR2 FVKESK. V was pared by 4 bases and J by 3 bases, with 16 bases between.

This chain uses TRBV4-1 with TRBJ1-6; TRBD1 matches at 8 bases. The CDR3 loop spans 17 amino acids. The V segment lost 0 bases and the J segment 6 bases; nucleotides outside the gene matches: 7. Germline V CDR1 and CDR2: MGHRA, YSYEKL. The CDR3 spells CASSQDLQGARNSPLHF. In nucleotides, the CDR3 is TGCGCCAGCAGCCAAGACCTCCAGGGGGCACGTAATTCACCCCTCCACTTT.

The chain combines TRBV29-1 with TRBJ2-4, with D hard to call. The CDR3 runs to 15 residues. The ends were cut back, 6 bases at V and 0 bases at J, with 15 bases in the middle. CDR1 is SQVTM and CDR2 is ANQGSEA in the germline V gene. The DNA for the CDR3 is TGCAGCGTAGGAGCCCGAGACTTAGCCAAAAACATTCAGTACTTC. Translation gives CSVGARDLAKNIQYF.

The J gene is TRBJ1-1, the V gene TRBV7-2; D ambiguous. Germline values: CDR1 SGHTA, CDR2 FQGNSA. Trimming removed 1 base from V and 3 bases from J, with 12 bases in between. The CDR3 sequence is 15 residues long. CDR3 coding DNA: TGTGCCAGCAGCTTAGATGCGGCCACGGACACTGAAGCTTTCTTT. Translation gives CASSLDAATDTEAFF.

V and J are TRBV21-1 and TRBJ1-5. TRBV21-1 is annotated as a pseudogene. The CDR3 contains 14 residues. The CDR3, as DNA: TGTGCAAGTGAGGCAGGACCGGGTCGTCAGCCCCAGCATTTT. This codes for CASEAGPGRQPQHF.

This clone was picked up one time. The CDR3 sequence: CASSLVAGDGTGELFF. For the CDR3, the DNA is TGCGCCAGCAGCTTGGTTGCTGGGGATGGGACCGGGGAGCTGTTTTTT. This sequence joins TRBV5-1 and TRBJ2-2, with no clear D. Germline values: CDR1 SGHRS, CDR2 YFSETQ. This CDR3 spans 16 amino acids. V was trimmed by 0 bases and J by 5 bases, leaving 14 bases between them.

This clone was counted between two and nine times. The V gene is TRBV18, the J gene TRBJ1-1; D is ambiguous. Germline V gene lookup returns CDR1 KGHSH and CDR2 LQKENI. This CDR3 contains 17 residues. V was trimmed by 0 bases and J by 1 base, leaving 15 bases between them. In nucleotides, the CDR3 is TGTGCCAGCTCACCACCCGGCGGCCGGGGATCGAACACTGAAGCTTTCTTT. It translates to CASSPPGGRGSNTEAFF.